The clone carrying this T cell receptor beta chain appeared many times. This entry comes from a study of T-cell reconstitution after alpha-beta-depleted transplantation in children. Unique molecular identifiers were used in preparing the TCRbeta library. Each CDR3 protein gets one entry after TCRdb re-called the PCR reads with MiXCR. The repertoire has hundreds of thousands of distinct CDR3 sequences, around 17% of them found once; the top ten carry approximately 1%. Trimming removed 4 bases from V and 6 bases from J, with 10 bases in between. This CDR3 region has 13 residues. The chain is built from TRBV12-3 or TRBV12-4 and TRBJ2-1, with D perhaps assigned TRBD1 or TRBD2 (5 bases each). This TCR was recovered from a human donor who donated a stem cell graft to a child with acute myeloid leukemia. The material was PBMCs from the stem cell graft donor, obtained from the stem cell graft. DNA of the CDR3: TGTGCCAGCAGTTGGGGGTCTTTCAATGAGCAGTTCTTC. Encoded protein: CASSWGSFNEQFF.